These 20 T cell receptor beta chains originate from one sample sequenced in a study of blood T cells in healthy people across ages. Primed by a sample-barcoded 5' primer and a J-beta primer mix, a second PCR proceeded for about 7 to 12 cycles. TCRdb recomputed calls from the 5' RACE reads with MiXCR, one row per CDR3 protein. Of approximately 800,000 distinct CDR3 sequences listed, 62% are singletons. The sample consisted of blood. Receptors were obtained from a man between 25 and 39 years old in good health.

This clonotype has a single count. V usage is TRBV20-1 and J usage is TRBJ2-7; a possible D gene is TRBD2 (5 bases). CDR1 DFQATT and CDR2 SNEGSKA come from the germline V gene (reference sequence). Between the trimmed V and J ends, which lost 0 bases and 1 base, there was a span of 10 bases. The CDR3 totals 14 residues. For the CDR3, the DNA is TGCAGTGCTAGAGACGGGGTTGAATCCTACGAGCAGTACTTC. Its translation is CSARDGVESYEQYF.

This clonotype turned up a few times. The J gene is TRBJ1-5, the V gene TRBV5-5, with 7 bases aligning to TRBD1. CDR3 size: 17 residues. V lost 1 base and J lost 4; bases outside the gene matches: 11. Germline values: CDR1 SGHKS, CDR2 YYEKEE (reference sequence). CDR3 in amino acids: CASSLLPGQSVNQPQHF. The DNA for the CDR3 is TGTGCCAGCAGCTTGCTGCCGGGACAGTCGGTTAATCAGCCCCAGCATTTT.

The V and J genes are TRBV7-7 and TRBJ2-5; no reliable D call. CDR1 is SSHAT, CDR2 FNYEAQ, per germline (reference sequence). Trimming took off 11 bases at V and 5 bases at J, with 15 bases between the two ends. This CDR3 spans 12 amino acids. The CDR3 region has the DNA TGTGCCGCCGAACAGCAGGCCGAGACCCAGTACTTC. The encoded protein is CAAEQQAETQYF.

This clonotype was seen a handful of times. This chain joins TRBV6-1 and TRBJ1-2, with D uncertain. The CDR3 totals 11 residues. Per the germline V gene, CDR1 is MNHNS and CDR2 is SASEGT. The V end was cut by 11 bases, the J end by 4 bases, with 11 bases between. The CDR3 coding sequence is TGTGCCGTGGTGTGGCTCTATGGCTACACCTTC. Protein product: CAVVWLYGYTF.

The chain joins TRBV4-3 to TRBJ2-3, with 11 bases identical to TRBD2. The germline V gene encodes CDR1 LGHNA and CDR2 YSLEER. This CDR3 region has 16 residues. V was pared by 3 bases and J by 5 bases, with 7 bases of the junction left unmatched. The CDR3: CASSHGSGGAGDTQYF. The DNA for the CDR3 is TGCGCCAGCAGCCACGGTAGCGGGGGGGCGGGAGATACGCAGTATTTT.

This clonotype has only a few counts. For the CDR3, the DNA is TGCAGCGTTGCCACTCCGGGGGGCCCAGATGAGCAGTTCTTC. It yields the protein CSVATPGGPDEQFF. The chain links TRBV29-1 to TRBJ2-1, with D perhaps TRBD2 (7 bases). Trimming stripped 4 bases from V and 8 bases from J, with 18 bases between. The germline CDR1 and CDR2 sequences are SQVTM and ANQGSEA. The CDR3 length is 14 residues.

J is TRBJ2-7 and V is TRBV4-1, with D possibly called TRBD1 or TRBD2 (6 bases each). The J call may be in error: the DNA end matches TRBJ2-5 better. Germline V lookup: CDR1 MGHRA, CDR2 YSYEKL. This CDR3 is built from 16 residues. The CDR3 loop is CASSQELRWGAETQYF. The CDR3 nucleotides are TGCGCCAGCAGCCAAGAATTGAGATGGGGGGCAGAGACCCAGTACTTC.

The rearrangement links TRBV10-3 to TRBJ1-5; no firm D call. Per germline, CDR1 ENHRY and CDR2 SYGVKD. Trimming removed 5 bases at V and 8 bases at J, with 10 bases between. This CDR3 spans 12 amino acids. CDR3 bases: TGTGCCATCAGTCATTCGGAGGAGCCCCAGCATTTT. Translating it yields CAISHSEEPQHF.

With respect to this clonotype: The germline gene is not matched at one end of the junction; a read error may be the cause. The chain employs TRBV7-3 and TRBJ2-1; 13 bases fit TRBD2. The CDR3 is 16 residues long. CDR1 is SGHTA and CDR2 is FQGTGA in the germline V gene. CDR3 in DNA: TGTGCAAGCAGCATGACTAGCGGGGGGCTAGGGAATGAGCAGTTCTTC. Its protein is CASSMTSGGLGNEQFF.

This CDR3 is CASSPSTRSLLDEQFF. CDR3 DNA: TGTGCCAGCAGTCCCTCTACTAGAAGTCTCCTCGATGAGCAGTTCTTC. The chain uses TRBV6-2 or TRBV6-3 and TRBJ2-1; a possible D gene is TRBD2 (5 bases). The V gene lost 5 bases and the J gene lost 8 bases, with 22 bases spanning the gap. The CDR3 runs to 16 residues. Germline-derived CDR1 and CDR2 are MNHEY and SVGEGT.

This clonotype was detected a few times. The chain links TRBV7-2 to TRBJ2-1; D gene ambiguous. CDR1 SGHTA and CDR2 FQGNSA come from the germline V gene. Trimming stripped 4 bases from V and 5 bases from J, with 15 bases between. CDR3 length equals 15 residues. The CDR3 reads CASSSSARYHNEQFF. In DNA, the CDR3 is TGTGCCAGCAGCTCCTCCGCCCGATACCACAATGAGCAGTTCTTC.

The chain is built from TRBV7-2 and TRBJ1-2; 10 bases match TRBD1. The CDR3 has 18 residues. Germline values: CDR1 SGHTA, CDR2 FQGNSA. V shed 5 bases, J shed 5 bases, and the junction held 17 bases outside the gene matches. The CDR3 here is CASSLDSGTGARLYGYTF. In DNA form, the CDR3 reads TGTGCCAGCAGCCTCGATAGTGGGACAGGGGCCCGTTTGTATGGCTACACCTTC.

The rearrangement uses TRBV27 and TRBJ1-1; TRBD1 aligns across 8 bases. Germline V gives CDR1 MNHEY, CDR2 SMNVEV (reference sequence). V was pared by 5 bases and J by 6 bases, with 11 bases of the junction left unmatched. CDR3 size: 15 residues. CDR3 sequence (DNA): TGTGCCAGCAGTCCCCGACAGGGGTCGGCGCCTGAAGCTTTCTTT. This encodes CASSPRQGSAPEAFF.

The chain couples TRBV6-1 to TRBJ2-3; D gene unclear. This CDR3 spans 18 amino acids. Germline CDR1 reads MNHNS; CDR2 reads SASEGT. The V and J ends lost 6 bases and 1 base respectively, with 23 bases between them. This CDR3 reads CASSALGRPSLGTDTQYF. The CDR3 nucleotides read TGTGCCAGCAGCGCACTCGGCCGACCGTCGTTGGGCACAGATACGCAGTATTTT.

In DNA form, the CDR3 reads TGTGCCAGCAGTTCGACTAGCGGGGGGGCCCCCCTAAAAGAGACCCAGTACTTC. Translated: CASSSTSGGAPLKETQYF. The V gene is TRBV27, the J gene TRBJ2-5; TRBD2 agrees at 14 bases. Germline V gene data show CDR1 as MNHEY and CDR2 as SMNVEV (reference sequence). The ends lost 4 bases at V and 3 bases at J; junction bases unmatched: 10. The CDR3 sequence is 18 residues long.

The rearrangement links TRBV7-3 to TRBJ2-1; maybe TRBD1 (5 bases). Trimming shortened V by 4 bases and J by 8 bases, and 12 bases separated the two germline ends. The CDR3 is 13 residues long. Germline CDR1 is SGHTA and CDR2 is FQGTGA. The CDR3 bases are TGTGCCAGCAGCTCTAATCAGGGTGATGAGCAGTTCTTC. This codes for CASSSNQGDEQFF.

The chain couples TRBV6-2 or TRBV6-3 to TRBJ2-1, with 7 bases lining up with TRBD2. CDR1 and CDR2 from the germline V gene are MNHEY and SVGEGT. The CDR3 consists of 14 residues. V gave up 2 bases and J gave up 9 bases; unmatched junction bases: 7. Written as DNA, the CDR3 is TGTGCCAGCAGTTACGAGGCTCGCGGGAGTGAGCAGTTCTTC. Its translation: CASSYEARGSEQFF.

A word on this clonotype: At one end the junction does not follow the germline gene, possibly because of a read error. The chain uses TRBV27 and TRBJ2-4; D not resolved. Gene TRBJ2-7 matches the end of the DNA better, so the J call may be wrong. The CDR3 is made up of 13 amino acids. Germline assignment: CDR1 MNHEY and CDR2 SMNVEV (reference sequence). CDR3 residues: CASSVIGSYEQYF. The CDR3 DNA sequence: TGTGCTAGCAGTGTAATTGGCAGCTACGAGCAGTACTTC.

The V gene is TRBV4-2, the J gene TRBJ2-3; D gene unclear. Germline values: CDR1 LGHNA, CDR2 YNFKEQ. The CDR3 spans 12 residues. The V and J ends lost 0 bases and 6 bases respectively, with 4 bases between them. The CDR3 DNA follows: TGTGCCAGCAGCCAAGAGTGGGATACGCAGTATTTT. This sequence encodes CASSQEWDTQYF.

This clonotype has only one observation. The rearrangement uses TRBV7-9 and TRBJ2-1; a weak D match, TRBD2 (6 bases). Trimming stripped 0 bases from V and 3 bases from J, with 9 bases between. The CDR3 has 15 residues. Germline CDR1 SEHNR, CDR2 FQNEAQ (reference sequence). Here the CDR3 reads CASSLAPGDYNEQFF. The CDR3 nucleotides are TGTGCCAGCAGCTTAGCTCCGGGGGACTACAATGAGCAGTTCTTC.